This T cell receptor beta chain was captured by sequencing in a study of cytomegalovirus exposure and HLA in healthy donors. Study-level background: Findings of an earlier analysis included around 100 million unique TCR beta sequences from about 180 million T cells.

Remarks on this clone: Its antigen remains unidentified.

The junction had 4 bases not matched to a gene; V was cut back by 9 bases and J by 6 bases. Per germline, CDR1 MDHEN and CDR2 SYDVKM. This CDR3 is built from 12 residues. Study-level findings and limits: V- and J-gene trimming of TCR beta was linked (in a later analysis) to a missense DCLRE1C variant. The study dropped some indistinguishable V segments, TRBV6-2 and TRBV6-3 among them.

The PCR used 60 Vbeta and 13 Jbeta primers. Measured with immunoSEQ multiplex PCR; TCRdb has only the in-frame clones, and not every one. The table lists 60,000 or so clones, roughly nine tenths of them singletons. The J gene is TRBJ2-1, the V gene TRBV28; 8 nucleotides align to TRBD1. The source is a man in his thirties or forties in good health and CMV-seropositive. Source material: PBMCs. CDR3 DNA sequence: TGTGCCAGTCGTACAGGGGGCAATGAGCAGTTCTTC. This translates into CASRTGGNEQFF.